The source of this T cell receptor (beta chain) is a study of CD8+CD57+ T cells in acquired aplastic anemia. Overall study context: Healthy donors gave some 10 million reads on average for CD4+ cells.

V lost 7 bases and J lost 0, with 13 bases in between. Germline-derived CDR1 and CDR2 are SNHLY and FYNNEI. The CDR3 spans 14 residues. For CDR3 and TCR beta VDJ profiling, genomic DNA was the template used. TCRdb reprocessed the reads via MiXCR and lists one record per CDR3 protein. The table lists 74,000 or so distinct CDR3 sequences, roughly half of them singletons. The V and J genes are TRBV2 and TRBJ2-7, with D tentatively TRBD1 (6 bases). The receptor comes from a human donor in good health, serving as a control. The sample taken for sequencing was sorted CD4+, CD8+, or CD8+CD57+ T cells (not recorded which) from PBMCs. The CDR3 sequence is CASIRDTLSYEQYF. The CDR3 region has the DNA TGTGCCAGCATTCGGGACACCCTCTCCTACGAGCAGTACTTC. Drawing the rest from reference TRBV2 and TRBJ2-7, the complete variable domain is EPEVTQTPSHQVTQMGQEVILRCVPISNHLYFYWYRQILGQKVEFLVSFYNNEISEKSEIFDDQFSVERPDGSNFTLKIRSTKLEDSAMYFCASIRDTLSYEQYFGPGTRLTVT.